The subject of this entry is one T cell receptor beta chain. Assay used: immunoSEQ multiplex PCR; TCRdb lists only in-frame clones, some missing. The data show about 120,000 clones, with just over 90% seen just once and approximately 7.5% held by the top ten. The sample is drawn from a study of T cell responses to AZD1222 COVID-19 vaccine. Looked up from germline, CDR1 is MNHEY and CDR2 is SVGEGT. The CDR3 loop spans 15 amino acids. Trimming took off 4 bases at V and 1 base at J, with 13 bases between the two ends. The chain has TRBV6-2 or TRBV6-3 and TRBJ1-2; possibly TRBD1 for D (6 bases). This receptor was identified in an adult in good health. This sample comprised peripheral blood, obtained on day 0 of AZD1222 vaccination. In DNA, the CDR3 is TGTGCCAGCAGTTCGTACAGGGATAATAACTATGGCTACACCTTC. Protein product: CASSSYRDNNYGYTF.